Each of the 19 T cell receptor beta chains below was sequenced from the same sample in a study of response to subunit inactivated influenza vaccine. In TCRdb, the RT-PCR reads were re-called with MiXCR into one record per CDR3 protein. The sample includes about 520,000 distinct CDR3 sequences, 25% seen only once; the top ten take less than 2.5%. This specimen consisted of CD4+ T cells sorted from PBMCs, obtained around 5 days after vaccination. All receptors come from a man aged 45 to 65 who received an inactivated influenza vaccine.

This clonotype turned up a few times. CDR3 loop: CASSYPIASGGKETQYF. Here the CDR3 DNA reads TGTGCCAGCAGTTACCCGATAGCCAGCGGGGGAAAAGAGACCCAGTACTTC. The chain employs TRBV6-2 or TRBV6-3 and TRBJ2-5; 8 nucleotides match TRBD2. Germline V gene sequence: CDR1 MNHEY, CDR2 SVGEGT. V was clipped by 2 bases and J by 3 bases; unmatched bases: 11. This CDR3 is 17 amino acids long.

This clonotype was seen a few times. The chain employs TRBV5-4 and TRBJ2-1; no definite D call. V gave up 0 bases and J gave up 5 bases, with 9 bases separating them. The CDR3 spans 14 residues. Per the germline V gene, CDR1 is SGHNT and CDR2 is YYREEE (reference sequence). CDR3 sequence reads: CASSLVGIDNEQFF. CDR3 bases: TGTGCCAGCAGCTTGGTCGGTATCGACAATGAGCAGTTCTTC.

This clonotype has at least ten counts. The rearrangement uses TRBV9 and TRBJ2-2; D uncertain. Germline CDR1 is SGDLS and CDR2 is YYNGEE. Trimming cost V 1 base and J 0 bases, with 10 bases left between them. The CDR3 covers 16 residues. CDR3 sequence: CASSVRTAANTGELFF. The CDR3 coding sequence is TGTGCCAGCAGCGTACGCACGGCCGCGAACACCGGGGAGCTGTTTTTT.

In this sample, this clonotype turned up a few times. CDR3 residues: CSGQGMSNQPQHF. DNA for the CDR3: TGCAGTGGACAGGGGATGAGCAATCAGCCCCAGCATTTT. The V call is TRBV20-1, the J call TRBJ1-5; 8 positions agree with TRBD1. The germline gives CDR1 DFQATT, CDR2 SNEGSKA (reference sequence). The CDR3 totals 13 residues. V was clipped by 7 bases and J by 1 base; unmatched bases: 3.

Many counts were recorded for this clonotype. V and J are TRBV7-2 and TRBJ2-3; TRBD2 aligns across 13 bases. Germline V gene sequence: CDR1 SGHTA, CDR2 FQGNSA. The CDR3 length is 16 residues. The ends lost 5 bases at V and 6 bases at J; junction bases unmatched: 8. CDR3 protein: CASSPTSGGAGDTQYF. CDR3 in DNA: TGTGCCAGCAGCCCTACTAGCGGGGGGGCCGGGGATACGCAGTATTTT.

The CDR3 DNA is TGCAGTGCTAGTTCCGGGACAGGGACGCAGACCCAGTACTTC. This sequence encodes CSASSGTGTQTQYF. The V call is TRBV20-1, the J call TRBJ2-5; 9 nucleotides agree with TRBD1. The CDR3 has 14 residues. Trimming at V came to 3 bases and at J to 6 bases, leaving 8 bases not matched to a gene. The V gene's germline CDR1 is DFQATT and CDR2 SNEGSKA (reference sequence).

As for this clonotype: The junction shows a germline mismatch at one end, possibly a read error. V is TRBV20-1 and J is TRBJ2-5, with TRBD2 identical over 14 bases. The length of the CDR3 is 16 residues. Germline lookup yields CDR1 DFQATT and CDR2 SNEGSKA (reference sequence). The CDR3 reads CCALGTSGGVQETQYF. The DNA of the CDR3 is TGCTGTGCTCTCGGGACTAGCGGGGGAGTTCAAGAGACCCAGTACTTC.

The chain has TRBV14 and TRBJ2-5; 9 positions agree with TRBD2. V lost 0 bases and J lost 4; bases outside the gene matches: 9. There are 17 residues in the CDR3. Per germline, CDR1 SGHDN and CDR2 FVKESK. The CDR3 spells CASSQDRLAGLRETQYF. The CDR3 DNA sequence: TGTGCCAGCAGCCAAGATCGGCTAGCGGGGTTACGAGAGACCCAGTACTTC. The full variable domain, rest sourced from reference TRBV14 and TRBJ2-5, is EAGVTQFPSHSVIEKGQTVTLRCDPISGHDNLYWYRRVMGKEIKFLLHFVKESKQDESGMPNNRFLAERTGGTYSTLKVQPAELEDSGVYFCASSQDRLAGLRETQYFGPGTRLLVL.

This chain joins TRBV9 and TRBJ2-2; the D gene is possibly TRBD2 (5 bases). This CDR3 is 15 amino acids long. V dropped 3 bases and J dropped 0 bases, with 9 bases sitting between them. Germline assignment: CDR1 SGDLS and CDR2 YYNGEE. The CDR3 sequence is CASSGGPPNTGELFF. The CDR3 coding sequence is TGTGCCAGCAGCGGCGGGCCTCCGAACACCGGGGAGCTGTTTTTT.

This sequence joins TRBV7-2 and TRBJ2-7, with D perhaps matching TRBD1 (6 bases). CDR1 and CDR2 (germline): SGHTA, FQGNSA. V was cut by 5 bases and J by 6 bases, with 14 bases left in between. CDR3 length: 13 residues. The CDR3, as DNA: TGTGCCAGCAGCATTGGACAGCAATCCGAGCAGTACTTC. Amino acids: CASSIGQQSEQYF.

This clonotype was seen a handful of times. The J gene is TRBJ2-1, the V gene TRBV7-8; 7 bases match TRBD2. There are 15 residues in the CDR3. V trimming: 5 bases; J trimming: 2 bases; junction bases outside the gene matches: 6. Looked up from germline, CDR1 is SGHVS and CDR2 is FQNEAQ. The CDR3: CASSPLAFTYNEQFF. In DNA form, the CDR3 reads TGTGCCAGCAGCCCACTAGCGTTTACCTACAATGAGCAGTTCTTC.

The genes are TRBV6-2 or TRBV6-3 and TRBJ1-1; D gene unclear. Germline V gene data show CDR1 as MNHEY and CDR2 as SVGEGT. The CDR3 loop spans 12 amino acids. Trimming cost V 8 bases and J 8 bases, with 15 bases left between them. CDR3 loop: CASSNPYEEAFF. The CDR3 region has the DNA TGTGCCAGCTCTAACCCCTACGAGGAAGCTTTCTTT.

CDR3 nucleotide sequence: TGTGCCAGCAGCTCAAATATCCGTTCACCCCTCCACTTT. Its translation is CASSSNIRSPLHF. The chain recombines TRBV7-9 with TRBJ1-6; D call uncertain. Per the germline V gene, CDR1 is SEHNR and CDR2 is FQNEAQ (reference sequence). CDR3 length: 13 residues. Between the trimmed V and J ends, which lost 4 bases and 9 bases, there was a span of 10 bases.

The chain combines TRBV7-2 with TRBJ2-1; TRBD2 matches 10 bases. V lost 4 bases, J lost 4 bases, and 4 bases stayed unmatched. There are 15 residues in the CDR3. Per germline, CDR1 SGHTA and CDR2 FQGNSA. CDR3 sequence reads: CASSSSLAGYNEQFF. In nucleotides, the CDR3 is TGTGCCAGCAGCTCGTCACTAGCGGGGTACAATGAGCAGTTCTTC.

The chain links TRBV7-2 to TRBJ2-1; D is possibly TRBD2 (5 bases). The CDR3 sequence is 15 residues long. Germline values: CDR1 SGHTA, CDR2 FQGNSA. The germline V and J ends were trimmed by 6 bases and 3 bases, with 15 bases remaining between them. The CDR3, as DNA: TGTGCCAGCAGGGAACTCCGGGGAAACTACAATGAGCAGTTCTTC. Translating gives CASRELRGNYNEQFF.

This clonotype appeared a few times. The chain couples TRBV5-1 to TRBJ1-1, with TRBD1 as a possible D gene (6 bases). CDR1 is SGHRS and CDR2 is YFSETQ in the germline V gene. The CDR3 sequence is 15 residues long. V was trimmed by 0 bases and J by 1 base, leaving 10 bases between them. The DNA for the CDR3 is TGCGCCAGCAGCTTGGACGGACAGCCGAACACTGAAGCTTTCTTT. Amino acid sequence: CASSLDGQPNTEAFF. The full variable domain, in which reference TRBV5-1 and TRBJ1-1 provide the parts outside the CDR3, is KAGVTQTPRYLIKTRGQQVTLSCSPISGHRSVSWYQQTPGQGLQFLFEYFSETQRNKGNFPGRFSGRQFSNSRSEMNVSTLELGDSALYLCASSLDGQPNTEAFFGQGTRLTVV.

This clonotype was recorded a few times. V is TRBV20-1 and J is TRBJ1-2; TRBD1 matches 7 bases. This CDR3 spans 14 amino acids. V was pared by 6 bases and J by 4 bases, with 11 bases of the junction left unmatched. CDR1 and CDR2 from the germline V gene are DFQATT and SNEGSKA (reference sequence). This CDR3 is CSASVQGPLYGYTF. As DNA, the CDR3 is TGCAGTGCGAGTGTACAGGGGCCCCTCTATGGCTACACCTTC.

A few counts support this clonotype. The chain combines TRBV29-1 with TRBJ1-1, with a possible D match to TRBD1 (5 bases). Germline lookup yields CDR1 SQVTM and CDR2 ANQGSEA. The CDR3 consists of 14 residues. Trimming removed 0 bases from V and 11 bases from J, with 19 bases in between. The CDR3 spells CSVEDRAGRLEAFF. The CDR3 region has the DNA TGCAGCGTTGAAGATCGCGCAGGGAGGTTAGAGGCTTTCTTT.

This clonotype was seen a handful of times. The chain has TRBV30 and TRBJ2-7; no reliable D call. V was trimmed by 0 bases and J by 10 bases, leaving 10 bases between them. The CDR3 is 11 amino acids. Germline V gene data show CDR1 as GTSNPN and CDR2 as SVGIG (reference sequence). CDR3 coding DNA: TGTGCCTGGAGTGTACTTGTGGAACAGTACTTC. This gives the protein CAWSVLVEQYF.